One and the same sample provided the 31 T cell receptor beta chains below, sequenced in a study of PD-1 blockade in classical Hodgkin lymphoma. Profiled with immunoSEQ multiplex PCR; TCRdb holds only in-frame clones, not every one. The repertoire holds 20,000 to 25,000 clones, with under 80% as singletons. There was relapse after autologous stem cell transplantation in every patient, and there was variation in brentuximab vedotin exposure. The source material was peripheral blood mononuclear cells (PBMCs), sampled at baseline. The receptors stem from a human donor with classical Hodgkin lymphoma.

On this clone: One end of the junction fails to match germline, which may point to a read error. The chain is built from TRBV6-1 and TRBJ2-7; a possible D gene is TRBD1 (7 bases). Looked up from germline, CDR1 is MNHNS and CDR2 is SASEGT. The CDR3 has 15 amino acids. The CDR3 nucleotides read TGTGCCAGCAGTGAAGGACAGGGACTGGTCTACGTGCAGTACTTC. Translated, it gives CASSEGQGLVYVQYF.

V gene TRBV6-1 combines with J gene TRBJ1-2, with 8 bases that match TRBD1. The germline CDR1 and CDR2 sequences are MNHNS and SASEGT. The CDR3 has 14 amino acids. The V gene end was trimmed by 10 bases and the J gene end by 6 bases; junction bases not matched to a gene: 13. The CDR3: CATTLGDRGDGYTF. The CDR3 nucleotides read TGTGCCACCACTTTAGGCGACAGGGGAGATGGCTACACCTTC.

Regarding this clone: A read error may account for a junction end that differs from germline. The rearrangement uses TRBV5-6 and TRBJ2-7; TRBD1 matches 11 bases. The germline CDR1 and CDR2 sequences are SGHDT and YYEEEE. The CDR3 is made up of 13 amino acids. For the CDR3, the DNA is TGTGCCAGCAGTTTGGACAGGGGGCACGAGCAGTACTTC. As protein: CASSLDRGHEQYF. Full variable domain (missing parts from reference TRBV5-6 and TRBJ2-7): DAGVTQSPTHLIKTRGQQVTLRCSPKSGHDTVSWYQQALGQGPQFIFQYYEEEERQRGNFPDRFSGHQFPNYSSELNVNALLLGDSALYLCASSLDRGHEQYFGPGTRLTVT.

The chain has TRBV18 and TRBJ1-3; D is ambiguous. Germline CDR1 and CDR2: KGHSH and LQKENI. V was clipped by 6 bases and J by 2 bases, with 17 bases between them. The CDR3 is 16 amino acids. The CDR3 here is CASSPAPRAAGNTIYF. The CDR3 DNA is TGTGCCAGCTCTCCCGCTCCGAGAGCGGCTGGAAACACCATATATTTT.

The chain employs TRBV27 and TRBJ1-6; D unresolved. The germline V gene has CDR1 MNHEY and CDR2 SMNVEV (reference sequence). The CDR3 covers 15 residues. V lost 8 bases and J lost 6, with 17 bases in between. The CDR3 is CASCSFSGSNSPLHF. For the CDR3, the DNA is TGTGCCAGCTGTTCGTTTTCCGGGTCTAATTCACCCCTCCACTTT.

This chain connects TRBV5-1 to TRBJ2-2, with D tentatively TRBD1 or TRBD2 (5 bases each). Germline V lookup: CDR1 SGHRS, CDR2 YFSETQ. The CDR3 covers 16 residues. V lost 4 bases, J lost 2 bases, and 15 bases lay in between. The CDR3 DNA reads TGCGCCAGCAGCGTACCGGGACCCGTTAACACCGGGGAGCTGTTTTTT. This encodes CASSVPGPVNTGELFF.

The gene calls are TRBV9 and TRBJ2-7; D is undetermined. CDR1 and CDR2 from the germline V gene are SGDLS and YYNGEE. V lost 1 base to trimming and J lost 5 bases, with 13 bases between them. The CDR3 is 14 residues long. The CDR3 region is CASSVRTDRDEQYF. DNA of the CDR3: TGTGCCAGCAGCGTAAGGACCGACCGGGACGAGCAGTACTTC.

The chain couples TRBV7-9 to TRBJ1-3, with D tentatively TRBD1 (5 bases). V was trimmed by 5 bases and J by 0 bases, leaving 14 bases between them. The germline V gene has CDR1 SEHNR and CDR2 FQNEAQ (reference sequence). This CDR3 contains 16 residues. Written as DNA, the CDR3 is TGTGCCAGCAGCACGGGACGGAGTACCTCTGGAAACACCATATATTTT. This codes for CASSTGRSTSGNTIYF.

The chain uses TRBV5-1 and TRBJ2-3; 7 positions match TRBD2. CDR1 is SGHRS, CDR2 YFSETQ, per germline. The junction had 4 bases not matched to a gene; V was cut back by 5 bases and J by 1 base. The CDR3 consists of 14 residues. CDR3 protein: CASSQSGGTDTQYF. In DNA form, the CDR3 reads TGCGCCAGCAGTCAGAGCGGGGGCACAGATACGCAGTATTTT.

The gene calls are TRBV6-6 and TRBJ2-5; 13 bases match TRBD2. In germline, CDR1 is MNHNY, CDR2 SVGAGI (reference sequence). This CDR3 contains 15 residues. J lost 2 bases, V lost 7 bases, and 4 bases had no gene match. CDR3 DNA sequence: TGTGCCAGCACCAGACTAGCGGGGGGACAAGAGACCCAGTACTTC. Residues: CASTRLAGGQETQYF.

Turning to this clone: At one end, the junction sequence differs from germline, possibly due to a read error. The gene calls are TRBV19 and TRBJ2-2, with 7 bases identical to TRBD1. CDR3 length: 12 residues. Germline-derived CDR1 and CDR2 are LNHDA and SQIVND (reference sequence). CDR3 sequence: CASRADPGGLFF. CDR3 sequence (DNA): TGTGCCAGTAGGGCCGATCCAGGGGGGCTGTTTTTT. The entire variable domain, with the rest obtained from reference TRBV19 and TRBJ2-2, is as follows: DGGITQSPKYLFRKEGQNVTLSCEQNLNHDAMYWYRQDPGQGLRLIYYSQIVNDFQKGDIAEGYSVSREKKESFPLTVTSAQKNPTAFYLCASRADPGGLFFGEGSRLTVL.

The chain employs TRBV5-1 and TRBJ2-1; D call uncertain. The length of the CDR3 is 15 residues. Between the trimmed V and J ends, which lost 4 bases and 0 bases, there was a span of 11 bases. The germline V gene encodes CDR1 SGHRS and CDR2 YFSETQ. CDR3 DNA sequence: TGCGCCAGCAGCATTGGTGGTAACTCCTACAATGAGCAGTTCTTC. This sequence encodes CASSIGGNSYNEQFF. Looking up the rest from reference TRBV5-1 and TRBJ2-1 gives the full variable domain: KAGVTQTPRYLIKTRGQQVTLSCSPISGHRSVSWYQQTPGQGLQFLFEYFSETQRNKGNFPGRFSGRQFSNSRSEMNVSTLELGDSALYLCASSIGGNSYNEQFFGPGTRLTVL.

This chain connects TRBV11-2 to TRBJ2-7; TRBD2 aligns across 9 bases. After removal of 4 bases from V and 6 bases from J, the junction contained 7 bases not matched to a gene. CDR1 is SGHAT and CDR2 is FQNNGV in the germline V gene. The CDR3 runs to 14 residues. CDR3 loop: CASSSSGLAFEQYF. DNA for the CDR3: TGTGCCAGCAGCTCCTCGGGACTAGCCTTCGAGCAGTACTTC.

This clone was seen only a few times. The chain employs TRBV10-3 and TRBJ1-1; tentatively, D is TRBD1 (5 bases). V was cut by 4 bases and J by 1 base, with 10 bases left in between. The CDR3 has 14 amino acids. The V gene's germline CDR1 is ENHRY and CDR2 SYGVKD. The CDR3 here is CAISAQTENTEAFF. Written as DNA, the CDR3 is TGTGCCATCAGTGCCCAGACAGAGAACACTGAAGCTTTCTTT.

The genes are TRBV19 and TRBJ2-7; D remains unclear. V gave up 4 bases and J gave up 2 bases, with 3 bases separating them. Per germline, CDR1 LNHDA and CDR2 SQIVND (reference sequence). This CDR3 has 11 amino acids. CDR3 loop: CASSSAYEQYF. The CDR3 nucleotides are TGTGCCAGTAGTAGCGCCTACGAGCAGTACTTC. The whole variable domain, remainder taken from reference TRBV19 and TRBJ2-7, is DGGITQSPKYLFRKEGQNVTLSCEQNLNHDAMYWYRQDPGQGLRLIYYSQIVNDFQKGDIAEGYSVSREKKESFPLTVTSAQKNPTAFYLCASSSAYEQYFGPGTRLTVT.

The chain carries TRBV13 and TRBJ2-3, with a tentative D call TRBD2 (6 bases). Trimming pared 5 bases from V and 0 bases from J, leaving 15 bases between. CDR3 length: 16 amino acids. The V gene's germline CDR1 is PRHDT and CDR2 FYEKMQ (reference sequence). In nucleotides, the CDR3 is TGTGCCAGCAGCATGGGAGGCGGGGCAAGCACAGATACGCAGTATTTT. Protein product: CASSMGGGASTDTQYF.

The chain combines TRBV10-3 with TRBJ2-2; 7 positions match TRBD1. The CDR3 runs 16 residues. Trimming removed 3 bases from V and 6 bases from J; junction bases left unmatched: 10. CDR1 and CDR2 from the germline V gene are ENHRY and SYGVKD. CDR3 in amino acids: CAISDTGTEGSGELFF. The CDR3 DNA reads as TGTGCCATCAGTGACACCGGGACAGAAGGTTCCGGGGAGCTGTTTTTT.

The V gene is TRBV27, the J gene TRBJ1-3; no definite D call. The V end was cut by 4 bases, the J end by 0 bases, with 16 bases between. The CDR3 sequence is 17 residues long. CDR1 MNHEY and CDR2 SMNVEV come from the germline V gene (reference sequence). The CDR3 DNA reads TGTGCCAGCAGTTCCTATCCTGGCCCTTTCTCTGGAAACACCATATATTTT. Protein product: CASSSYPGPFSGNTIYF.

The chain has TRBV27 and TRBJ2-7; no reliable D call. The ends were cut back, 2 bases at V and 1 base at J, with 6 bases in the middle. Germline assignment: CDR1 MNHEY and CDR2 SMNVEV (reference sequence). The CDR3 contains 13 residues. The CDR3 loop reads CASSLGQSYEQYF. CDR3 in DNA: TGTGCCAGCAGTTTAGGGCAGTCCTACGAGCAGTACTTC.

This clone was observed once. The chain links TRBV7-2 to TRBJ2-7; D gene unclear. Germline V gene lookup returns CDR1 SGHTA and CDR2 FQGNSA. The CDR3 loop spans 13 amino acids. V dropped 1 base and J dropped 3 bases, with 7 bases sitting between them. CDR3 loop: CASSLGLDYEQYF. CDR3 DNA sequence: TGTGCCAGCAGCTTAGGACTGGACTACGAGCAGTACTTC.

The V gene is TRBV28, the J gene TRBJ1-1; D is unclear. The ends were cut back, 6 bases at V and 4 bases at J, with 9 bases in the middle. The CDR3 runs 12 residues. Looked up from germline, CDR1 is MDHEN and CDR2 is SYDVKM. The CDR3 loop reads CASRAVTTEAFF. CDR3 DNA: TGTGCCAGCAGAGCCGTTACCACTGAAGCTTTCTTT.

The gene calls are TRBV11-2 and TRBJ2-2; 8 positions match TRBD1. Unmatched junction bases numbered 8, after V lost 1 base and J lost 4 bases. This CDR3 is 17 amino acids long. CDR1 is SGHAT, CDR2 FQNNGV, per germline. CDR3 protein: CASSLATGVWSTGELFF. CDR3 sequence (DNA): TGTGCCAGCAGCTTAGCGACAGGGGTATGGAGCACCGGGGAGCTGTTTTTT.

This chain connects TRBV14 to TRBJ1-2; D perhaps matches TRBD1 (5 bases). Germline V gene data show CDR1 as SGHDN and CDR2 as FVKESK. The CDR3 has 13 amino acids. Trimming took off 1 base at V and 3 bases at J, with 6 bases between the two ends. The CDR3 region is CASSQGGHYGYTF. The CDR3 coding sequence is TGTGCCAGCAGCCAAGGGGGCCACTATGGCTACACCTTC.

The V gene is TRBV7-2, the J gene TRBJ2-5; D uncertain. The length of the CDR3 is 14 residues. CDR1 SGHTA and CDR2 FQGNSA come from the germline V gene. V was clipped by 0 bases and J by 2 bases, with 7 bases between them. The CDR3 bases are TGTGCCAGCAGCTTAGCAGGGTGGCAAGAGACCCAGTACTTC. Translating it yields CASSLAGWQETQYF.

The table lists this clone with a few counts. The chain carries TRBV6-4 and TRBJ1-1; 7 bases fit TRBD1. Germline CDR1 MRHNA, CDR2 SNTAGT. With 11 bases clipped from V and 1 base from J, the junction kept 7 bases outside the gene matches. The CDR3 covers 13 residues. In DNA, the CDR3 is TGTGCCTCCGGGACAGAAGAGAACACTGAAGCTTTCTTT. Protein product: CASGTEENTEAFF.

This chain's CDR3 is CASSLSGDLTTEAFF. CDR3 DNA sequence: TGTGCCAGCAGTTTATCAGGGGATTTGACCACTGAAGCTTTCTTT. This chain links TRBV28 with TRBJ1-1; D perhaps matches TRBD1 (6 bases). Germline-derived CDR1 and CDR2 are MDHEN and SYDVKM. The CDR3 runs 15 residues. The V and J ends lost 1 base and 4 bases respectively, with 13 bases between them.

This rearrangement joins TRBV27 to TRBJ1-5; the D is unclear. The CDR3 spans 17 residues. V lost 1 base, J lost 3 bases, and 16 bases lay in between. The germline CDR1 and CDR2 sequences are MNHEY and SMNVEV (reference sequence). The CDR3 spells CASSLFYGVGPNQPQHF. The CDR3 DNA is TGTGCCAGCAGTTTATTTTATGGGGTTGGCCCCAATCAGCCCCAGCATTTT.

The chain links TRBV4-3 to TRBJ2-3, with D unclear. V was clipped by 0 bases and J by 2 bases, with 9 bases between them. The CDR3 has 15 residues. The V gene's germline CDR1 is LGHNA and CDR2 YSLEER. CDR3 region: CASSQDGHFTDTQYF. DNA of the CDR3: TGCGCCAGCAGCCAAGATGGGCACTTCACAGATACGCAGTATTTT.

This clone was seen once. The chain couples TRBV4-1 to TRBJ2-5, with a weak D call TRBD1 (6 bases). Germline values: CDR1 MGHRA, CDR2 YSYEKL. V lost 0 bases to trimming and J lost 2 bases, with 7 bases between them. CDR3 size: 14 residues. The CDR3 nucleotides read TGCGCCAGCAGCCAAGAGGACAGACAAGAGACCCAGTACTTC. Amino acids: CASSQEDRQETQYF.

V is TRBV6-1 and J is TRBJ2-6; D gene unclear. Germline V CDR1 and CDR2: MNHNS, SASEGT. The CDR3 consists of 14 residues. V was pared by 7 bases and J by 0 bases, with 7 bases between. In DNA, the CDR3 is TGTGCCAGCACGGACGGCTCTGGGGCCAACGTCCTGACTTTC. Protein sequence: CASTDGSGANVLTF.

The CDR3 loop reads CASSGQKNTEAFF. CDR3 in DNA: TGTGCCAGCAGCGGACAGAAGAACACTGAAGCTTTCTTT. V gene TRBV7-2 combines with J gene TRBJ1-1, with D tentatively TRBD1 (6 bases). V lost 5 bases and J 1 base, leaving 8 bases between the germline ends. Germline CDR1 reads SGHTA; CDR2 reads FQGNSA. This CDR3 spans 13 amino acids.